This entry is about one T cell receptor (beta chain). It has no known antigen specificity. Within one base of it there is no much larger clone, and no base qualities were kept. The data derive from a study of cytomegalovirus exposure and HLA in healthy donors listed by TCRdb under 2017. Looking at the study overall: According to an earlier analysis of around 600 of the donors, roughly 180 million T cells yielded 117 million unique TCR beta sequences and about 300 Gb of sequence data. Using immunosequencing, the study profiled T cell repertoires from some 670 subjects and related those repertoires to cytomegalovirus serostatus. Along with the approximately 670-subject first cohort, a separate validation cohort of 120 different subjects was used. Every discovery cohort repertoire had been produced on one sequencing platform. In an earlier analysis of more than 550 of the donors, high-throughput TCR beta sequencing was used to judge whether each TCR beta V gene segment behaved as functional or pseudogenic. A later genetic analysis took genome-wide SNP genotypes for about three fifths of the 666 donors and used that subset as a discovery cohort. Among some 410 genotyped donors of the cohort, an average of approximately 250,000 unique TCR beta nucleotide sequences were sequenced per donor, 15% to 20% of them non-productive. Rather than using new phenotypic data, the later analysis identified candidate immune exposures from TCR beta sequences and from how often those sequences occurred across donors. Approximately 310 gigabases of sequencing data and 78 million or so unique TCR sequences were included in an early release covering over 600 HLA-typed donors. HLA typing included class I and class II loci at four-digit resolution. Five DR-DQ haplotypes were treated as single units for association and clustering because of strong linkage in the cohort. Of the 398 genotyped donors, less than 90% were placed in the genetic ancestry cluster associated with self-reported Caucasian donors. Donor age, sex, ethnicity and CMV serostatus were collected together with the repertoire data. The aim of the study was to test whether cataloging public T cell receptors could identify signatures of past pathogen exposure. The number of typed donors differed by locus: 629-630 for A, B, C, DRB1 and DQB1; some 500 for DQA1; 606 for DPA1; and about 450 for DPB1. High-throughput TCR immunosequencing, statistical association of individual TCRs with disease status, and machine learning were combined to predict cytomegalovirus infection status. In a later analysis, previously published TCR beta repertoires from roughly 710 donors were re-analyzed and high-resolution HLA genotyping was added so that TCR occurrence patterns could be studied. On the study overall, not on this receptor specifically: In a later analysis, most CMV-associated TCR beta chains were found to appear HLA-restricted, with HLA associations seemingly driven largely by CMV exposure. In this cohort, only TCR beta chains were sequenced, and detectable features were limited by the absence of alpha or paired-chain data. According to a later analysis, TCR association rates differed among HLA loci, with DRB1 alleles showing the most associated TCRs and HLA-C alleles showing the fewest. A further reported finding was that TCR beta sequences accurately predicted the HLA-A and HLA-B alleles for most subjects in the first cohort. In a later genetic analysis, fewer N-insertions in productive TCRs were reported among donors in an Asian-associated ancestry cluster than the roughly 640-donor mean. A group of highly shared sequence variants was considered likely to be a technical artifact of the sequencing pipeline. Some IMGT-functional V segments, including TRBV6-2 and TRBV6-3, could not be told apart with the 87-base-pair reads, so those segments were excluded. Three of the identified cytomegalovirus-associated TCR beta chains were confirmed in vitro to be specific for cytomegalovirus antigens. The only immune exposure information available for the cohort was CMV serostatus. In an earlier analysis of 500 to 650 of the donors, most TCR beta V segments appeared in productive rearrangements about 90% or about 30% of the time, broadly matching IMGT annotations. Linkage disequilibrium might explain the correlated functional status among segregating V segments, but an unknown experimental factor could not be excluded. A later genetic analysis associated a missense DCLRE1C variant with V-gene and J-gene trimming of TCR beta chains, and an independent cohort replicated the association. HLA typing was unavailable for some donors at each locus, so association tests used only the typed subset. In both the original and validation cohorts, the classifier was reported to diagnose cytomegalovirus status with high specificity and sensitivity. While some public TCRs were present in many individuals, most TCR sequences turned up only very rarely across donors. Specific HLA alleles were associated with 15,000 to 20,000 TCR beta sequences at a false discovery rate of 0.05 in a later analysis. Compared with equally common non-associated chains, HLA-associated TCR beta chains in a later analysis were more clonally expanded and had lower generation probabilities. A later analysis reported that several top co-occurrence clusters appeared linked to parvovirus B19, influenza, CMV and Epstein-Barr virus. When HLA alleles, especially DR and DQ, strongly co-occurred, attributing TCR associations to individual alleles was difficult. In the study, about 150 TCR beta chains were listed as associated with cytomegalovirus. Because counts were too low, some 17 rarely observed V segments, including chromosome 9 orphons, were left out of the earlier analysis of several hundred of the donors. Presence/absence analyses assumed roughly uniform sequencing depth across donors, an assumption that may not hold. The authors suggested that the approach could potentially be generalized to other disease states and immunological phenotypes.

CDR1 LGHNA and CDR2 YSLEER were looked up in the germline V gene. Counted from cysteine to phenylalanine, this CDR3 has 17 amino acids. CDR3 DNA is the only sequence kept; it has 51 bases, read in frame from the first base. Unmatched junction bases come to 5, with V trimmed by 3 bases and J by 3 bases. Library preparation used the immunoSEQ multiplex PCR assay. A mixture of 60 forward primers for TCR Vbeta segments and 13 reverse primers for TCR Jbeta segments was used in the multiplex PCR. A multiplex PCR assay on genomic DNA amplified the CDR3 region of rearranged TCR beta genes. Amplified TCR beta libraries were sequenced as 87-base-pair reads on the Illumina HiSeq System. In the authors' own workflow: A later analysis counted about 80 million unique TCR beta chains across the roughly 700 repertoires, and approximately 11 million of these chains were shared by at least two donors. A nearest-neighbor algorithm error-corrected the raw reads and collapsed the reads into unique sequences, merging closely related sequences to remove PCR and sequencing errors. CDR3 sequences were aligned to IMGT reference sequences to assign V, D and J gene segments. For a sequence to be retained, at least a six-nucleotide match to both a V gene segment and a J gene segment was required. A rearrangement was called productive if the CDR3 had no stop codons and remained in frame with V and J, and every other rearrangement was called non-productive. Following IMGT convention, CDR3 was defined as the stretch from the second conserved V-encoded cysteine up to the conserved J-encoded phenylalanine. In an earlier analysis of roughly 580 of the donors, sequences lacking an unambiguous match to a single V gene segment were excluded. An earlier analysis of 587 of the donors called V segments functional above 56.7% productive rearrangements and segregating when the between-donor standard deviation exceeded 5%. A statistical classification framework was developed to diagnose cytomegalovirus status using the catalog of TCR beta chain sequences. V and J gene assignment, in a later analysis, came from comparing TCR nucleotide sequences with IMGT/GENE-DB human TR gene sequences. In a later analysis, CDR3 sequences and most-parsimonious VDJ recombination scenarios were assigned using the TCRdist pipeline. In a later analysis, every TCR beta chain was defined by the combination of its CDR3 amino acid sequence and its V-gene family, and reads without a unique V-gene family were dropped. As a way to deal with suspected cross-contamination and a sequencing artifact, a later analysis dropped 500 to 700 nucleotide sequences that were highly shared and had low generation probability. A later analysis calculated a clonal expansion index for each public chain from normalized within-repertoire ranks of inferred template counts. In a later analysis, generation probabilities were computed using a VDJ recombination model fitted to out-of-frame rearrangements, and the results were checked against IGoR. A later analysis scored TCR-TCR, TCR-HLA and TCR-CMV co-occurrence with hypergeometric tests, applying a repertoire-size bias correction to TCR pairs. In a later analysis, false discovery rates were estimated by permuting HLA or CMV assignments 20 times. A later analysis grouped co-occurring TCRs with DBSCAN, adding TCRdist sequence similarity when clustering within HLA-allele-positive subsets. Repertoires with fewer than 30,000 or more than 120,000 public chains, plus five repertoires with anomalous nucleotide sharing, were excluded from co-occurrence clustering. TCRdb took over this immuneACCESS table, retaining in-frame rearrangements with V and J assigned. Such tables are incomplete; in checked studies, under half of the missing clones stem from an unresolved V gene, and the remainder is unexplained. V, J and clone size reflect that table, while D and trimming were determined from the DNA. This sample is represented by around 190,000 clones; 80% of them were singletons. The ten largest clones capture around 5.7% of the sample.

In total, roughly 670 healthy bone marrow donors made up the cohort. Cohort members were all nominally healthy when sampled, although unrecorded immune exposures were likely present. The donor tested CMV seronegative, placing the donor among the 350 to 400 seronegative members of the cohort. Each donor provided a peripheral blood sample, and peripheral blood mononuclear cells were used for TCR beta sequencing. The Qiagen DNeasy Blood Extraction Kit was used to extract genomic DNA from the blood cell samples. The V and J segments used are TRBV4-3 and TRBJ2-3, and 14 bases in between align with TRBD2. Sequenced: PBMCs. The sequence came from a man in his forties in good health and CMV-seronegative. The nucleotides are TGCGCCAGCAGCCAGGGACTAGCGGGGGCGGGGACAGATACGCAGTATTTT. Translated, this gives CASSQGLAGAGTDTQYF.